One sample yielded the 27 T cell receptor beta chains listed below, sequenced in a study of T cells in localized non-small cell lung cancer. The method was immunoSEQ multiplex PCR; TCRdb's version includes in-frame clones alone and lacks a portion of them. The top ten hold about a tenth of the sample, which has tens of thousands of clones, approximately 80% seen once. This sample comprised peripheral blood, obtained before any cancer treatment. The receptors stem from a female donor over 55 with stage I lung adenocarcinoma.

This chain uses TRBV29-1 with TRBJ2-5; unclear D gene. Germline CDR1 is SQVTM and CDR2 is ANQGSEA. The V end lost 5 bases, the J end lost 4 bases, and 14 bases lay between the germline ends. The CDR3 is 13 residues long. CDR3: CSVWPGGSETQYF. Written as DNA, the CDR3 is TGCAGCGTTTGGCCAGGTGGCTCAGAGACCCAGTACTTC.

This clone was seen more than once but under ten times. This chain joins TRBV2 and TRBJ2-7; the D gene is possibly TRBD1 (5 bases). The CDR3 length is 12 residues. Germline values: CDR1 SNHLY, CDR2 FYNNEI. The V end lost 4 bases, the J end lost 2 bases, and 6 bases lay between the germline ends. The chain's CDR3 is CASSVTAYEQYF. The CDR3 DNA reads as TGTGCCAGCAGTGTGACAGCCTACGAGCAGTACTTC.

The rearrangement links TRBV30 to TRBJ2-1, with D unclear. CDR3 length equals 11 residues. Germline loops: CDR1 GTSNPN, CDR2 SVGIG (reference sequence). V was clipped by 2 bases and J by 8 bases, with 7 bases between them. The CDR3 DNA reads TGTGCCTGGAGTAAAGCGTATGAGCAGTTCTTC. This sequence encodes CAWSKAYEQFF.

This chain links TRBV7-6 with TRBJ2-7, with TRBD2 identical over 8 bases. In germline, CDR1 is SGHVS, CDR2 FNYEAQ. The CDR3 is 17 residues long. V trimming: 0 bases; J trimming: 1 base; junction bases outside the gene matches: 8. Here the CDR3 reads CASSLAKGTRMSYEQYF. CDR3 sequence (DNA): TGTGCCAGCAGCTTAGCGAAGGGGACTAGAATGTCCTACGAGCAGTACTTC.

The rearrangement joins TRBV18 to TRBJ2-2, with D tentatively TRBD1 (5 bases). There are 16 residues in the CDR3. Looked up from germline, CDR1 is KGHSH and CDR2 is LQKENI. V was pared by 1 base and J by 4 bases, with 13 bases between. In DNA, the CDR3 is TGTGCCAGCTCACCACGTTCTGGGGCAAGCACCGGGGAGCTGTTTTTT. Amino acid sequence: CASSPRSGASTGELFF.

V is TRBV9 and J is TRBJ1-5; D is uncertain. This CDR3 spans 15 amino acids. Germline CDR1 and CDR2: SGDLS and YYNGEE. Trimming shortened V by 4 bases and J by 3 bases, and 14 bases separated the two germline ends. The CDR3 bases are TGTGCCAGCAGCTCCGAGGACGGATTCAATCAGCCCCAGCATTTT. Residues: CASSSEDGFNQPQHF.

The chain carries TRBV5-6 and TRBJ2-7; 8 bases match TRBD1. The trim removed 4 bases at V and 0 bases at J, leaving 15 bases unmatched. Germline V gives CDR1 SGHDT, CDR2 YYEEEE. The CDR3 has 18 residues. CDR3 region: CASSPGQESRPISYEQYF. The CDR3 coding sequence is TGTGCCAGCAGCCCGGGACAGGAATCTCGGCCAATCTCCTACGAGCAGTACTTC.

V is TRBV5-4 and J is TRBJ2-1; perhaps TRBD1 as D (5 bases). Trimming stripped 2 bases from V and 1 base from J, with 13 bases between. The CDR3 extends over 16 amino acids. Germline CDR1 reads SGHNT; CDR2 reads YYREEE (reference sequence). The CDR3 DNA follows: TGTGCCAGCAGCTTAGGTGGGGCGAGGTCCTACAATGAGCAGTTCTTC. It codes for CASSLGGARSYNEQFF. The full variable domain, its missing parts supplied by reference TRBV5-4 and TRBJ2-1, is ETGVTQSPTHLIKTRGQQVTLRCSSQSGHNTVSWYQQALGQGPQFIFQYYREEENGRGNFPPRFSGLQFPNYSSELNVNALELDDSALYLCASSLGGARSYNEQFFGPGTRLTVL.

J is TRBJ2-6 and V is TRBV7-2; the D gene could be TRBD1 or TRBD2 (5 bases each). Trimming took off 1 base at V and 4 bases at J, with 8 bases between the two ends. Germline V gene data show CDR1 as SGHTA and CDR2 as FQGNSA. This CDR3 spans 15 amino acids. The CDR3 DNA reads as TGTGCCAGCAGCTTAGTGGGGACCGGGGCCAACGTCCTGACTTTC. This encodes CASSLVGTGANVLTF. The full variable domain, its missing parts supplied by reference TRBV7-2 and TRBJ2-6, is GAGVSQSPSNKVTEKGKDVELRCDPISGHTALYWYRQSLGQGLEFLIYFQGNSAPDKSGLPSDRFSAERTGGSVSTLTIQRTQQEDSAVYLCASSLVGTGANVLTFGAGSRLTVL.

The chain links TRBV6-6 to TRBJ1-1, with D possibly being TRBD1 (5 bases). Germline CDR1 is MNHNY and CDR2 is SVGAGI (reference sequence). V was trimmed by 2 bases and J by 0 bases, leaving 10 bases between them. This CDR3 contains 15 residues. The CDR3 nucleotides read TGTGCCAGCAGTTACGGGACTTTTATGAACACTGAAGCTTTCTTT. It is translated as CASSYGTFMNTEAFF.

By its share, this clone is medium-sized. V is TRBV7-9 and J is TRBJ2-5; 8 bases are a match to TRBD1. J gave up 2 bases and V 4 bases, and 9 bases lay outside the gene matches. CDR1 SEHNR and CDR2 FQNEAQ come from the germline V gene (reference sequence). The CDR3 consists of 16 residues. CDR3 coding DNA: TGTGCCAGCAGCTCTGGGGGACAGGATTTACAAGAGACCCAGTACTTC. This gives the protein CASSSGGQDLQETQYF.

CDR3 in DNA: TGTGCCAGCAGCTCACCGTTAAGCGGCTACGAGCAGTACTTC. Translation gives CASSSPLSGYEQYF. V usage is TRBV9 and J usage is TRBJ2-7; D is possibly TRBD2 (5 bases). The CDR3 totals 14 residues. Deletions cut 4 bases from V and 3 bases from J, with 14 bases between. The germline V gene encodes CDR1 SGDLS and CDR2 YYNGEE.

The J gene is TRBJ2-7, the V gene TRBV6-5; D may correspond to TRBD1 or TRBD2 (5 bases each). Germline V gene lookup returns CDR1 MNHEY and CDR2 SVGAGI. V was clipped by 6 bases and J by 3 bases, with 15 bases between them. The CDR3 contains 14 residues. The CDR3 DNA reads TGTGCCAGCAGCCCCGGGGCAGGGAGCTACGAGCAGTACTTC. This sequence encodes CASSPGAGSYEQYF.

The chain recombines TRBV4-1 with TRBJ2-3; TRBD2 might be the D (5 bases). CDR3 length equals 16 residues. Germline V CDR1 and CDR2: MGHRA, YSYEKL. The V end was cut by 0 bases, the J end by 1 base, with 11 bases between. DNA for the CDR3: TGCGCCAGCAGCCAAGATTTTGGACTGCGCACAGATACGCAGTATTTT. This sequence encodes CASSQDFGLRTDTQYF.

This clone was found once. The chain combines TRBV28 with TRBJ2-7; either TRBD1 or TRBD2 may supply D (6 bases each). The V end was cut by 2 bases, the J end by 3 bases, with 11 bases between. This CDR3 is built from 14 residues. CDR1 MDHEN and CDR2 SYDVKM come from the germline V gene. The CDR3 nucleotides are TGTGCCAGCAGTTTAGGGGGCGGGATCTACGAGCAGTACTTC. Protein: CASSLGGGIYEQYF. The whole variable domain, remainder taken from reference TRBV28 and TRBJ2-7, is DVKVTQSSRYLVKRTGEKVFLECVQDMDHENMFWYRQDPGLGLRLIYFSYDVKMKEKGDIPEGYSVSREKKERFSLILESASTNQTSMYLCASSLGGGIYEQYFGPGTRLTVT.

V is TRBV7-2 and J is TRBJ2-1; TRBD1 aligns across 7 bases. Germline assignment: CDR1 SGHTA and CDR2 FQGNSA. CDR3 length: 15 amino acids. V lost 5 bases and J lost 5; bases outside the gene matches: 9. The CDR3: CASSPDRAPDNEQFF. The CDR3 DNA reads as TGTGCCAGCAGCCCAGACAGGGCACCGGACAATGAGCAGTTCTTC.

The chain is built from TRBV4-3 and TRBJ2-3, with D possibly being TRBD1 or TRBD2 (5 bases each). Trimming left V 0 bases short and J 3 bases short, with 13 bases between. This CDR3 has 16 amino acids. The germline V gene has CDR1 LGHNA and CDR2 YSLEER. The CDR3 is CASSQDWDLGTDTQYF. As DNA, the CDR3 is TGCGCCAGCAGCCAAGACTGGGACCTTGGGACAGATACGCAGTATTTT.

The chain uses TRBV11-2 and TRBJ2-2, with TRBD1 as a possible D gene (6 bases). The CDR3 is made up of 15 amino acids. From germline, CDR1 is SGHAT and CDR2 FQNNGV. V lost 8 bases to trimming and J lost 2 bases, with 15 bases between them. The CDR3 DNA is TGTGCCAGCTGTTTAGGACAGTTTAACACCGGGGAGCTGTTTTTT. Protein: CASCLGQFNTGELFF.

CDR3 region: CASSLDKMNTEAFF. CDR3 DNA: TGTGCCAGCAGCTTGGACAAGATGAACACTGAAGCTTTCTTT. This chain uses TRBV5-6 with TRBJ1-1; D is unclear. Germline V gives CDR1 SGHDT, CDR2 YYEEEE. The V end lost 0 bases, the J end lost 0 bases, and 6 bases lay between the germline ends. The CDR3 sequence is 14 residues long.

The DNA of the CDR3 is TGTGCCAGCAGCTTCTCAAGCAATCAGCCCCAGCATTTT. It translates to CASSFSSNQPQHF. The chain carries TRBV7-6 and TRBJ1-5; D ambiguous. The CDR3 extends over 13 amino acids. Germline V gene data show CDR1 as SGHVS and CDR2 as FNYEAQ. Deletions cut 3 bases from V and 1 base from J, with 4 bases between.

J is TRBJ1-2 and V is TRBV7-9; a weak D match, TRBD1 (5 bases). The CDR3 loop spans 11 amino acids. Germline-derived CDR1 and CDR2 are SEHNR and FQNEAQ (reference sequence). Trimming took 5 bases from V and 7 from J, leaving 8 bases between them. The CDR3 nucleotides read TGTGCCAGCAGCGGGGGTTTTGGCTACACCTTC. It yields the protein CASSGGFGYTF.

CDR3 coding DNA: TGTGCCAGCAGTTTAGCGGACAGGGCTCTCTACGAGCAGTACTTC. Its protein is CASSLADRALYEQYF. The rearrangement links TRBV28 to TRBJ2-7, with TRBD1 matching over 8 bases. Germline V gene sequence: CDR1 MDHEN, CDR2 SYDVKM. The CDR3 totals 15 residues. Losses at the gene ends were 2 bases for V and 3 bases for J; bases not matched to a gene: 6.

This clone was recorded only once. This chain connects TRBV19 to TRBJ1-1, with D possibly matching TRBD1 (6 bases). Germline V gene sequence: CDR1 LNHDA, CDR2 SQIVND (reference sequence). This CDR3 has 14 residues. Trimming stripped 1 base from V and 6 bases from J, with 12 bases between. The CDR3 loop reads CASSIGGRGAEAFF. Written as DNA, the CDR3 is TGTGCCAGTAGTATAGGGGGCAGGGGCGCTGAAGCTTTCTTT.

This clone was seen only a few times. This chain joins TRBV30 and TRBJ1-5; 7 bases are shared with TRBD1. Losses at the gene ends were 1 base for V and 7 bases for J; bases not matched to a gene: 7. This CDR3 has 14 amino acids. The germline CDR1 and CDR2 sequences are GTSNPN and SVGIG (reference sequence). The CDR3 region has the DNA TGTGCCTGGAGTGGAGGACAGGCGTTGCAGCCCCAGCATTTT. As protein: CAWSGGQALQPQHF.

This rearrangement joins TRBV5-6 to TRBJ2-1, with D unclear. CDR3 size: 12 residues. Germline CDR1 SGHDT, CDR2 YYEEEE. V was shortened by 0 bases and J by 10 bases, with 8 bases between the two germline ends. CDR3 sequence: CASSLDVGEQFF. CDR3 nucleotide sequence: TGTGCCAGCAGCTTGGACGTAGGGGAGCAGTTCTTC.

The V and J genes are TRBV6-1 and TRBJ1-1; D ambiguous. Deletions cut 3 bases from V and 0 bases from J, with 5 bases between. The germline V gene encodes CDR1 MNHNS and CDR2 SASEGT. This CDR3 is built from 13 residues. In nucleotides, the CDR3 is TGTGCCAGCAGTGACGACCTGAACACTGAAGCTTTCTTT. Residues: CASSDDLNTEAFF.

The gene calls are TRBV7-2 and TRBJ1-2; D unclear. Per the germline V gene, CDR1 is SGHTA and CDR2 is FQGNSA. Trimming took off 7 bases at V and 3 bases at J, with 12 bases between the two ends. CDR3 length: 13 residues. The CDR3 loop reads CASKVNRHYGYTF. The CDR3 DNA follows: TGTGCCAGCAAAGTGAACAGACACTATGGCTACACCTTC.